The present T cell receptor beta chain was sequenced within a study of T cell clonality in common variable immunodeficiency (dated by TCRdb to between 2015 and 2017). The paper's findings and limits, for the study overall: Fewer TCRbeta clones were shared among CVID subjects than among healthy controls (p < 0.0001). Despite equal DNA input, controls averaged around 82,000 unique sequences per sample versus about 31,547 in CVID samples. The authors noted that sequencing repertoires of T cell subpopulations would be needed to clarify what caused the increased clonality in CVID. Correlations of repertoire features with clinical complications were constrained by heterogeneity among patients within the CVID cohort. Increased TCRbeta clonality was found in CVID subjects compared with healthy controls (t-test p = 0.018), with the increase being most characteristic of about a third of subjects. CVID TCRbeta sequences were reported to have fewer deletions and N-nucleotide insertions and to lack highly modified clones with 13 or more V deletions.

CVID samples and control samples contributed equivalent amounts of genomic DNA as sequencing input. For every sample, a 60 bp segment covering the rearranged TCRbeta CDR3 region was amplified and then sequenced. The immunoSEQ assay, a bias-corrected multiplex PCR combined with high-throughput sequencing, was used to amplify TCRbeta. The authors' pipeline ran thus. Each unique nucleotide sequence was treated as a clone and annotated with V, D and J genes, copy number and frequency. Sequences were labeled productive if in frame, and non-productive if out of frame or containing stop codons. As previously described, clonality was calculated on the basis of Shannon's entropy. The predicted amino acid sequences of productive clones were used to derive mean CDR3 Kyte-Doolittle hydropathy. Using the R hclust function, scaled V gene usage was clustered hierarchically with Manhattan distance and complete linkage. Sharing of clones by CDR3 amino acid sequence was evaluated by resampling 12 repertoires per group over 100 rounds. The repertoires were searched for about 70 published EBV-specific and some 250 published CMV-specific TCRbeta sequences. Analysis left out a couple of CVID samples that produced under 10,000 sequences, so 40 to 45 CVID repertoires remained. TCRdb's version of the immuneACCESS table is confined to in-frame rearrangements and falls short of the full clone set. An unresolved V gene accounts for under half of the shortfall where checked; the remainder is of unknown origin. That table is the source of V, J and clone size, and D and trimming were worked out from the DNA. The table records 40,000 to 45,000 clones for this sample, and not one of them appears only once. The ten largest clones take up 1.3% to 1.5% of the sample.

From cysteine to phenylalanine, the CDR3 is 16 amino acids long. Sequencing covers 39 bases of the CDR3, shown here with the frame starting at base 1. CDR1 and CDR2 are drawn from the germline V gene: SGHRS, YFSETQ. The junction shows trimming of 0 bases on V and 4 bases on J, plus 11 bases between the germline ends. This clone came up many times. Its target antigen remains unknown. The read ends 3 residues shy of where the CDR3 ends; the end is completed using the germline J gene. Most CVID patients and most healthy controls were of Caucasian heritage. Heparinized peripheral whole blood samples of roughly 5 to 8.5 ml were collected from each donor. TCRbeta CDR3 repertoires were sequenced from genomic DNA of adults with common variable immune deficiency (CVID) and healthy adult controls. There were approximately 22 healthy adult volunteers in the control group (roughly twelve female and around ten male), ranging in age from roughly 20 to 66 years, with a mean age of roughly 35. To isolate peripheral blood mononuclear cells, diluted blood was subjected to density centrifugation over Hypaque 1077 or Ficoll-Paque. Genomic DNA was obtained from unsorted mononuclear cells using either Qiagen column purification or a centrifugation-based method.

Source material: peripheral blood mononuclear cells. The chain uses TRBV5-1 and TRBJ2-6; TRBD1 is a weak D gene call, 6 bases matching. The receptor was isolated from a person aged 18-70 years in good health. The sequenced part of the CDR3 DNA is TGCGCCAGCAGCTTGGCCAACAGGGAAGGGGCCAACGTC. Its protein is CASSLANREGANV. The whole CDR3 is CASSLANREGANVLTF.